These 24 T cell receptor beta chains were sequenced from one sample in a study of OX40 agonist ivuxolimab in advanced cancers. Libraries were prepared by immunoSEQ multiplex PCR; TCRdb keeps only in-frame clonotypes and omits some of them. The table includes about 75,000 clones, about nine tenths detected once. Sample: CD4+ or CD8+ T cells sorted from blood, taken in a trial of the OX40 agonist ivuxolimab. These receptors all come from an adult with an advanced solid tumor such as melanoma, head and neck, liver or kidney cancer.

The J gene is TRBJ2-2, the V gene TRBV2; D possibly matches TRBD1 or TRBD2 (5 bases each). Germline V gene data show CDR1 as SNHLY and CDR2 as FYNNEI. Trimming cost V 6 bases and J 4 bases, with 12 bases left between them. This CDR3 is 14 amino acids long. CDR3 sequence (DNA): TGTGCCAGCAGCCGAGGGGCGGTCACCGGGGAGCTGTTTTTT. Protein: CASSRGAVTGELFF. The variable domain in full, completed from reference TRBV2 and TRBJ2-2, reads EPEVTQTPSHQVTQMGQEVILRCVPISNHLYFYWYRQILGQKVEFLVSFYNNEISEKSEIFDDQFSVERPDGSNFTLKIRSTKLEDSAMYFCASSRGAVTGELFFGEGSRLTVL.

The chain carries TRBV4-2 and TRBJ1-1; D is possibly TRBD1 (5 bases). Germline V gene lookup returns CDR1 LGHNA and CDR2 YNFKEQ. Trimming removed 1 base at V and 1 base at J, with 13 bases between. The CDR3 is made up of 16 amino acids. The chain's CDR3 is CASSQGVLTENTEAFF. Here the CDR3 DNA reads TGTGCCAGCAGCCAAGGGGTGTTGACAGAGAACACTGAAGCTTTCTTT.

V and J are TRBV28 and TRBJ2-3; D unresolved. From germline, CDR1 is MDHEN and CDR2 SYDVKM. The CDR3 runs to 12 residues. Between the trimmed V and J ends, which lost 5 bases and 5 bases, there was a span of 8 bases. As DNA, the CDR3 is TGTGCCAGCAGTATCAACAGAGATACGCAGTATTTT. Protein sequence: CASSINRDTQYF.

The gene calls are TRBV6-1 and TRBJ1-5, with unresolved D. The CDR3 is made up of 15 amino acids. Germline assignment: CDR1 MNHNS and CDR2 SASEGT. Trimming took off 6 bases at V and 3 bases at J, with 15 bases between the two ends. The CDR3 region has the DNA TGTGCCAGCAGACCCCTTCCAGTACTCAATCAGCCCCAGCATTTT. It yields the protein CASRPLPVLNQPQHF.

This clone was seen repeatedly, ten times or more. The rearrangement links TRBV6-5 to TRBJ2-5; perhaps TRBD1 as D (5 bases). This CDR3 comprises 15 residues. CDR1 MNHEY and CDR2 SVGAGI come from the germline V gene. Trimming shortened V by 1 base and J by 5 bases, and 14 bases separated the two germline ends. CDR3: CASSYYPDSWETQYF. CDR3 nucleotide sequence: TGTGCCAGCAGTTACTACCCTGACAGTTGGGAGACCCAGTACTTC.

The CDR3: CASSLTILRAYTF. The CDR3 DNA reads as TGTGCCAGCAGTTTAACCATATTAAGGGCTTACACCTTC. V and J are TRBV28 and TRBJ1-2; D not certain. Germline V CDR1 and CDR2: MDHEN, SYDVKM. The CDR3 contains 13 residues. With 2 bases removed from V and 11 bases from J, the gap between germline ends came to 15 bases.

The chain links TRBV7-9 to TRBJ2-5; 8 bases map to TRBD1. Germline values: CDR1 SEHNR, CDR2 FQNEAQ (reference sequence). The ends lost 2 bases at V and 5 bases at J; junction bases unmatched: 13. The CDR3 sequence is 17 residues long. The CDR3 protein is CASSLSTGNRGIETQYF. CDR3 DNA: TGTGCCAGCAGCTTATCGACGGGGAACAGGGGGATCGAGACCCAGTACTTC.

The V gene is TRBV30, the J gene TRBJ2-7; perhaps TRBD1 as D (6 bases). V was cut by 5 bases and J by 4 bases, with 15 bases left in between. Looked up from germline, CDR1 is GTSNPN and CDR2 is SVGIG (reference sequence). CDR3 size: 13 residues. The CDR3 coding sequence is TGTGCCTGGTCGCCGGGACAAAGTTACGAGCAGTACTTC. Protein: CAWSPGQSYEQYF.

The rearrangement uses TRBV7-2 and TRBJ2-1; D is possibly TRBD2 (6 bases). Germline values: CDR1 SGHTA, CDR2 FQGNSA. This CDR3 region has 14 residues. V lost 5 bases and J lost 7, with 15 bases in between. As DNA, the CDR3 is TGTGCCAGCAGCAGGGACTCCGGCGGGAATGAGCAGTTCTTC. Protein sequence: CASSRDSGGNEQFF. The full variable domain, its missing parts supplied by reference TRBV7-2 and TRBJ2-1, is GAGVSQSPSNKVTEKGKDVELRCDPISGHTALYWYRQSLGQGLEFLIYFQGNSAPDKSGLPSDRFSAERTGGSVSTLTIQRTQQEDSAVYLCASSRDSGGNEQFFGPGTRLTVL.

The chain has TRBV6-4 and TRBJ2-2; tentatively, D is TRBD1 or TRBD2 (5 bases each). Per germline, CDR1 MRHNA and CDR2 SNTAGT. V shed 0 bases and J shed 7 bases, with 6 bases lying between them. The CDR3 is 13 amino acids. In nucleotides, the CDR3 is TGTGCCAGCAGTGACTCGGGGGACGGGGAGCTGTTTTTT. It is translated as CASSDSGDGELFF.

This rearrangement joins TRBV19 to TRBJ1-1; weak D call: TRBD1 (6 bases). The CDR3 has 12 residues. CDR1 is LNHDA and CDR2 is SQIVND in the germline V gene (reference sequence). V gave up 7 bases and J gave up 3 bases, with 9 bases separating them. The CDR3 DNA sequence: TGTGCCAGTACGACAGGATACACTGAAGCTTTCTTT. Translating gives CASTTGYTEAFF. The full variable domain, with the rest looked up from reference TRBV19 and TRBJ1-1, is DGGITQSPKYLFRKEGQNVTLSCEQNLNHDAMYWYRQDPGQGLRLIYYSQIVNDFQKGDIAEGYSVSREKKESFPLTVTSAQKNPTAFYLCASTTGYTEAFFGQGTRLTVV.

This rearrangement joins TRBV5-5 to TRBJ1-3; D gene uncertain. CDR1 is SGHKS, CDR2 YYEKEE, per germline (reference sequence). V was pared by 3 bases and J by 0 bases, with 19 bases between. This CDR3 spans 18 amino acids. CDR3: CASSWALRGRDSGNTIYF. In DNA, the CDR3 is TGTGCCAGCAGCTGGGCCCTCCGGGGAAGAGACTCTGGAAACACCATATATTTT.

The rearrangement uses TRBV5-1 and TRBJ2-5; 9 nucleotides line up with TRBD2. Germline V gives CDR1 SGHRS, CDR2 YFSETQ. The V segment lost 7 bases and the J segment 5 bases; nucleotides outside the gene matches: 12. The CDR3 is made up of 15 amino acids. CDR3 sequence: CASRPSGGKLETQYF. The CDR3 nucleotides read TGCGCCAGCCGCCCGAGCGGGGGGAAGCTGGAGACCCAGTACTTC.

The chain recombines TRBV7-2 with TRBJ1-1; the D gene is possibly TRBD1 (6 bases). Germline V CDR1 and CDR2: SGHTA, FQGNSA. CDR3 length: 12 amino acids. The CDR3 sequence is CARTRGDTEAFF. The CDR3 DNA reads TGTGCTAGAACAAGGGGGGACACTGAAGCTTTCTTT. Filled out from reference TRBV7-2 and TRBJ1-1, the complete variable domain reads GAGVSQSPSNKVTEKGKDVELRCDPISGHTALYWYRQSLGQGLEFLIYFQGNSAPDKSGLPSDRFSAERTGGSVSTLTIQRTQQEDSAVYLCARTRGDTEAFFGQGTRLTVV.

The V gene is TRBV7-2, the J gene TRBJ2-7; D is tentatively TRBD1 or TRBD2 (6 bases each). Deletions cut 0 bases from V and 4 bases from J, with 13 bases between. CDR3 length: 15 amino acids. Germline loops: CDR1 SGHTA, CDR2 FQGNSA. DNA for the CDR3: TGTGCCAGCAGCTTAGCGGGGGGCAAGGTGTACGAGCAGTACTTC. Amino acids: CASSLAGGKVYEQYF. Full variable domain (missing parts from reference TRBV7-2 and TRBJ2-7): GAGVSQSPSNKVTEKGKDVELRCDPISGHTALYWYRQSLGQGLEFLIYFQGNSAPDKSGLPSDRFSAERTGGSVSTLTIQRTQQEDSAVYLCASSLAGGKVYEQYFGPGTRLTVT.

This clone was detected only a few times. Other DNA sequences in this specimen translate into the identical CDR3. The chain recombines TRBV15 with TRBJ2-5; 10 bases are shared with TRBD1. With 6 bases clipped from V and 3 bases from J, the junction kept 4 bases outside the gene matches. In germline, CDR1 is LNHNV, CDR2 YYDKDF (reference sequence). The CDR3 runs 14 residues. The CDR3 region is CATSRDRGEETQYF. CDR3 DNA: TGTGCCACCAGTCGGGACAGGGGCGAAGAGACCCAGTACTTC.

The rearrangement joins TRBV10-3 to TRBJ1-1, with a possible D match to TRBD1 (5 bases). The CDR3 loop spans 13 amino acids. V shed 6 bases and J shed 1 base, with 9 bases lying between them. CDR1 ENHRY and CDR2 SYGVKD come from the germline V gene. The CDR3 sequence is CAIRPGSNTEAFF. As DNA, the CDR3 is TGTGCCATCAGGCCAGGGTCGAACACTGAAGCTTTCTTT.

This clone was found a few times. The chain joins TRBV11-1 to TRBJ2-7; D might be TRBD2 (6 bases). This CDR3 region has 13 residues. V shed 5 bases and J shed 5 bases, with 13 bases lying between them. In germline, CDR1 is SGHAT, CDR2 FQDESV (reference sequence). This chain's CDR3 is CASSTGRGNEQYF. Written as DNA, the CDR3 is TGTGCCAGCAGCACCGGACGGGGGAACGAGCAGTACTTC.

There are many counts of this clone. The chain employs TRBV2 and TRBJ1-1, with TRBD1 matching 7 bases. V shed 6 bases, J shed 4 bases, and the junction held 8 bases outside the gene matches. Germline loops: CDR1 SNHLY, CDR2 FYNNEI. This CDR3 contains 14 residues. CDR3 DNA sequence: TGTGCCAGCAGGGTACAGGGGTTGGCCACTGAAGCTTTCTTT. Residues: CASRVQGLATEAFF.

The chain uses TRBV5-4 and TRBJ2-6; D possibly corresponds to TRBD1 (6 bases). Germline-derived CDR1 and CDR2 are SGHNT and YYREEE (reference sequence). The V end lost 0 bases, the J end lost 9 bases, and 10 bases lay between the germline ends. This CDR3 contains 14 residues. DNA for the CDR3: TGTGCCAGCAGCTTGGGGGGGCGGGTCAACGTCCTGACTTTC. Amino acid sequence: CASSLGGRVNVLTF.

The V and J genes are TRBV19 and TRBJ1-2, with 10 bases fitting TRBD1. Germline assignment: CDR1 LNHDA and CDR2 SQIVND (reference sequence). V shed 8 bases, J shed 9 bases, and the junction held 9 bases outside the gene matches. There are 13 residues in the CDR3. CDR3 amino acids: CASSRDRGFRYTF. As DNA, the CDR3 is TGTGCCAGTTCCCGGGACAGGGGATTCCGCTACACCTTC.

The chain is built from TRBV7-3 and TRBJ2-3; D is perhaps TRBD1 (6 bases). Per germline, CDR1 SGHTA and CDR2 FQGTGA. The CDR3 loop spans 16 amino acids. V lost 2 bases and J 0 bases, leaving 12 bases between the germline ends. CDR3 sequence: CASSLAGTTSTDTQYF. Here the CDR3 DNA reads TGTGCCAGCAGCTTAGCCGGGACAACTAGCACAGATACGCAGTATTTT.

In its sample, this clone was seen once. The chain has TRBV6-5 and TRBJ2-7, with D perhaps being TRBD1 or TRBD2 (6 bases each). CDR1 is MNHEY and CDR2 is SVGAGI in the germline V gene. The CDR3 covers 12 residues. V was clipped by 5 bases and J by 7 bases, with 12 bases between them. CDR3 sequence: CASSERGTEQYF. CDR3 in DNA: TGTGCCAGCAGTGAACGCGGGACAGAGCAGTACTTC.

The genes are TRBV29-1 and TRBJ1-2, with 7 nucleotides matching TRBD1. Germline lookup yields CDR1 SQVTM and CDR2 ANQGSEA. The V segment lost 4 bases and the J segment 2 bases; nucleotides outside the gene matches: 10. This CDR3 is 15 amino acids long. CDR3 bases: TGCAGCGTTGCTGGGATCAGGGGGTCCAACTATGGCTACACCTTC. It specifies CSVAGIRGSNYGYTF.